This T cell receptor beta chain was obtained from a study of blood T cell repertoires in COVID-19. The assay was immunoSEQ multiplex PCR, and TCRdb's table has in-frame clones only and misses some. The table has more than 250,000 clones, roughly four fifths seen once. Details on this clone: Other DNA sequences of this sample code for an identical CDR3.

The CDR3 extends over 14 amino acids. CDR1 and CDR2 from the germline V gene are MNHEY and SVGAGI. J gave up 8 bases and V 4 bases, and 7 bases lay outside the gene matches. The rearrangement joins TRBV6-5 to TRBJ1-4; TRBD1 agrees at 7 bases. This clonotype was obtained from a man aged 35-49 years who had been exposed to COVID-19. What was sequenced was PBMCs or T cells enriched from blood (not recorded which). The chain's CDR3 is CASSSDRVGEKLFF. Here the CDR3 DNA reads TGTGCCAGCAGTTCCGACAGGGTGGGCGAAAAACTGTTTTTT.